This T cell receptor (beta chain) originates from a study of blood T cell repertoires in COVID-19. Study information: PBMCs, B-cell-depleted T cells, or T cells were the source of the cDNA or gDNA that made up the material.

The assay was immunoSEQ multiplex PCR, and TCRdb's table has in-frame clones only and misses some. The sample consists of about 140,000 clones, 84% of them appearing once. This CDR3 contains 17 residues. The V gene's germline CDR1 is SGHAT and CDR2 FQNNGV. Trimming cost V 5 bases and J 2 bases; bases outside gene matches: 10. This chain joins TRBV11-2 and TRBJ2-3; 10 nucleotides match TRBD1. Sequencing was done on a sample of peripheral blood. This sequence originates from a woman older than 75 in a cohort sampled during active or convalescent COVID-19. CDR3 nucleotides: TGTGCCAGCAGCCCCGGGGACAGGGGTTTTCTCACAGATACGCAGTATTTT. This translates into CASSPGDRGFLTDTQYF.